This TCR beta chain emerged from a study of blood T cells in healthy people across ages. Together with a sample-barcoded 5' primer, a J-beta primer mix was included in a second PCR lasting about 7 to 11 cycles. Carrying 12 random nucleotides, a template-switch adaptor labeled each individual cDNA molecule. TCRdb fed the 5' RACE reads into MiXCR, producing one record per CDR3 protein. The table shows around 1,800,000 distinct CDR3 sequences, with about 39% occurring only once. General observations from the study: When set beside aged donors, long-lived donors presented more naive CD4+ cells and higher diversity.

Germline assignment: CDR1 SGHVS and CDR2 FNYEAQ. This CDR3 is built from 13 residues. A word on this clonotype: Its antigen remains unknown. A read error may account for a junction end that differs from germline.

Healthy Caucasian individuals from Russia aged about 6 to 95 were enrolled as donors. The amount of total RNA extracted per sample was at least 5.5 micrograms. This chain connects TRBV7-6 to TRBJ2-1, with D unresolved. The sequenced material came from blood. The source of this sequence is a human donor in good health. The CDR3: CTSTTVGLNEQFF. CDR3 nucleotides: TGTACCAGCACGACTGTGGGGTTGAATGAGCAGTTCTTC.